Below, 6 T cell receptor beta chains from the same sample are listed, as sequenced in a study of control samples from healthy donors and cancer patients (dated by TCRdb to the early 2020s). The protocol used for the library was the immunoSEQ multiplex PCR assay. Entries here come from immuneACCESS through TCRdb and include only in-frame sequences with V and J called. Some clones fail to appear in such tables; in the studies checked, an unresolved V gene covers under half of the shortfall, and the cause of the remainder is unknown. The sample contains some 87,000 clones, 91% of them found a single time. The ten biggest clones cover about 15% of the sample. What was sequenced was blood. These receptors originate from a man aged 25 to 40 in good health.

The chain has TRBV28 and TRBJ1-2; a weak D match, TRBD1 (5 bases). Germline V CDR1 and CDR2: MDHEN, SYDVKM. Trimming cost V 6 bases and J 1 base, with 18 bases left between them. The CDR3 loop spans 16 amino acids. CDR3 amino acids: CASSPATVESNYGYTF. In DNA form, the CDR3 reads TGTGCCAGCAGCCCCGCGACAGTTGAAAGTAACTATGGCTACACCTTC.

Of note for this clone: One junction end disagrees with the germline gene, perhaps due to a read error. V gene TRBV29-1 combines with J gene TRBJ2-5; D is ambiguous. The germline CDR1 and CDR2 sequences are SQVTM and ANQGSEA. The CDR3 contains 12 residues. CDR3 protein: CSVEEFGETQYF. The CDR3 DNA reads as TGCAGCGTCGAAGAGTTTGGGGAGACCCAGTACTTC.

The DNA for the CDR3 is TGTGCCAGCAGTTTCAGGATTAAGAGCCATGGCTACACCTTC. Its protein product is CASSFRIKSHGYTF. The chain employs TRBV27 and TRBJ1-2; D remains ambiguous. The V and J ends lost 3 bases and 6 bases respectively, with 14 bases between them. CDR1 is MNHEY, CDR2 SMNVEV, per germline (reference sequence). The length of the CDR3 is 14 residues.

The V and J genes are TRBV4-2 and TRBJ2-3; a weak D match, TRBD1 (6 bases). In germline, CDR1 is LGHNA, CDR2 YNFKEQ. Deletions cut 5 bases from V and 2 bases from J, with 14 bases between. CDR3 length equals 15 residues. CDR3 amino acids: CASSELGANTDTQYF. The CDR3 nucleotides read TGTGCCAGCAGCGAGTTGGGGGCCAACACAGATACGCAGTATTTT.

The rearrangement links TRBV29-1 to TRBJ1-5; 8 bases map to TRBD1. This CDR3 is built from 13 residues. V shed 4 bases and J 5 bases; nucleotides not matched to a gene: 4. Per the germline V gene, CDR1 is SQVTM and CDR2 is ANQGSEA. CDR3 in DNA: TGCAGCGTTGTTACAGGGGGTCATCAGCCCCAGCATTTT. It encodes CSVVTGGHQPQHF.

The chain has TRBV7-9 and TRBJ1-2, with TRBD1 matching 7 bases. CDR1 and CDR2 from the germline V gene are SEHNR and FQNEAQ (reference sequence). The length of the CDR3 is 13 residues. V was pared by 0 bases and J by 5 bases, with 0 bases of the junction left unmatched. For the CDR3, the DNA is TGTGCCAGCAGCTTAGCACAGGGGTATGGCTACACCTTC. Amino acids: CASSLAQGYGYTF.